The TCR beta chain described here comes from a study of T cell responses to AZD1222 COVID-19 vaccine. A remark on this clone: The target antigen is unknown.

Profiling relied on immunoSEQ multiplex PCR, and the TCRdb table lists in-frame clones only, not all of them. This sample has some 180,000 clones; approximately 91% occur once, and the top ten carry around 2%. Whole-study findings and limits: Two doses of AZD1222 preceded a rise in Spike-specific TCR breadth and depth.

Germline loops: CDR1 SGHNT, CDR2 YYREEE (reference sequence). Trimming shortened V by 0 bases and J by 4 bases, and 11 bases separated the two germline ends. This CDR3 region has 15 residues. The material was peripheral blood, obtained 28 days after the second AZD1222 dose. The chain is built from TRBV5-4 and TRBJ1-3, with D possibly being TRBD1 (5 bases). The TCR sequence derives from an adult who received the AZD1222 COVID-19 vaccine. CDR3 residues: CASSLAGFGGNTIYF. CDR3 bases: TGTGCCAGCAGCTTGGCAGGGTTCGGCGGAAACACCATATATTTT.